What follows is one TCR beta chain and its context. Antigen unknown. The CDR3 totals 13 residues. Per germline, CDR1 SQVTM and CDR2 ANQGSEA. The V segment lost 6 bases and the J segment 7 bases; nucleotides outside the gene matches: 9. Investigators reverse transcribed all isolated RNA, so they sequenced expressed TCRB transcripts. Sequencing was performed with immunoSEQ multiplex PCR; in TCRdb, only in-frame clones are kept and a portion is missing. The profile shows about 41,000 clones, around 63% of them singletons. These data originate in a study of beta chain features in type 1 diabetes. General study points: The study found moderately but significantly shorter TCRB CDR3s in all four CD4+ subsets of Type 1 diabetes patients.

The chain links TRBV29-1 to TRBJ1-5; 7 nucleotides agree with TRBD1. This sequence was found in a man under 40 with type 1 diabetes. Some clones in this sample may be carry-over from other donors' samples. The sequenced sample consisted of Tregs from blood. The CDR3 DNA follows: TGCAGCGTGGGAGGACAGGAATCGCAGCCCCAGCATTTT. This encodes CSVGGQESQPQHF. Filled out from reference TRBV29-1 and TRBJ1-5, the complete variable domain reads SAVISQKPSRDICQRGTSLTIQCQVDSQVTMMFWYRQQPGQSLTLIATANQGSEATYESGFVIDKFPISRPNLTFSTLTVSNMSPEDSSIYLCSVGGQESQPQHFGDGTRLSIL.